This T cell receptor beta chain comes out of a study of shared clonotypes between healthy human individuals. Notes on the study in general: Large depth notwithstanding, sorted-subset sequencing proved incomplete by rarefaction.

Authors' methods: ImmunoSEQ output held junction-only sequences without quality scores, so filtering differed. Here immunoSEQ multiplex PCR was the method, and the copy in TCRdb shows in-frame clones only, minus some. The DNA gave D and trimming, while V, J and clone size come from that table. Of about 2.4 million clones listed, 85% to 95% are singletons. Germline V gene data show CDR1 as SGHTA and CDR2 as FQGNSA. The CDR3 is made up of 14 amino acids. Losses at the gene ends were 7 bases for V and 8 bases for J; bases not matched to a gene: 10. With respect to this clone: The target antigen is unknown.

The sequencing input was naive CD4+ T cells sorted from blood. Subset indicated: CD45RA+ positively selected. The gene calls are TRBV7-2 and TRBJ2-2, with TRBD1 matching 7 bases. The TCR comes from a man aged 18 to 30 in good health. CDR3 DNA: TGTGCCAGCACGGGACAGTACTCACCGGGGGAGCTGTTTTTT. It is translated as CASTGQYSPGELFF. The entire variable domain, with the rest obtained from reference TRBV7-2 and TRBJ2-2, is as follows: GAGVSQSPSNKVTEKGKDVELRCDPISGHTALYWYRQSLGQGLEFLIYFQGNSAPDKSGLPSDRFSAERTGGSVSTLTIQRTQQEDSAVYLCASTGQYSPGELFFGEGSRLTVL.